Following are 4 T cell receptor beta chains from one sample sequenced in a study of cytomegalovirus exposure and HLA in healthy donors. The PCR was carried out with 60 Vbeta primers and 13 Jbeta primers. Assay used: immunoSEQ multiplex PCR; TCRdb lists only in-frame clones, some missing. The sample consists of some 190,000 clones, around nine tenths of them appearing once. Material for sequencing was PBMCs. The receptors were gathered from a woman aged 18-30 years in good health and CMV-seronegative.

The chain couples TRBV28 to TRBJ1-5; 7 positions agree with TRBD1. The V gene's germline CDR1 is MDHEN and CDR2 SYDVKM. The CDR3 consists of 15 residues. V trimming: 6 bases; J trimming: 5 bases; junction bases outside the gene matches: 10. CDR3 residues: CASSRYTGVYQPQHF. CDR3 DNA: TGTGCCAGCAGCCGATACACAGGGGTATATCAGCCCCAGCATTTT.

The CDR3 DNA sequence: TGCGCCAGCAGTGACCGGACAGCTGGTCAGCCCCAGCATTTT. Amino acid sequence: CASSDRTAGQPQHF. J is TRBJ1-5 and V is TRBV10-2; D is perhaps TRBD1 (6 bases). Germline assignment: CDR1 WSHSY and CDR2 SAAADI. The germline V and J ends were trimmed by 3 bases and 6 bases, with 12 bases remaining between them. There are 14 residues in the CDR3.

The CDR3: CSVLPPNRGTDTQYF. The CDR3 bases are TGCAGCGTTCTACCTCCCAACAGGGGCACAGATACGCAGTATTTT. The rearrangement uses TRBV29-1 and TRBJ2-3, with D perhaps TRBD1 (6 bases). CDR3 length: 15 amino acids. CDR1 SQVTM and CDR2 ANQGSEA come from the germline V gene. Deletions cut 5 bases from V and 1 base from J, with 16 bases between.

This chain uses TRBV5-1 with TRBJ1-1, with a tentative D call TRBD1 (6 bases). The CDR3 has 14 residues. In germline, CDR1 is SGHRS, CDR2 YFSETQ. V lost 2 bases and J lost 5, with 13 bases in between. The CDR3 here is CASSFVGAQTEAFF. In DNA, the CDR3 is TGCGCCAGCAGCTTTGTGGGGGCGCAGACTGAAGCTTTCTTT. Using reference TRBV5-1 and TRBJ1-1 for the parts outside the CDR3, the full variable domain is KAGVTQTPRYLIKTRGQQVTLSCSPISGHRSVSWYQQTPGQGLQFLFEYFSETQRNKGNFPGRFSGRQFSNSRSEMNVSTLELGDSALYLCASSFVGAQTEAFFGQGTRLTVV.